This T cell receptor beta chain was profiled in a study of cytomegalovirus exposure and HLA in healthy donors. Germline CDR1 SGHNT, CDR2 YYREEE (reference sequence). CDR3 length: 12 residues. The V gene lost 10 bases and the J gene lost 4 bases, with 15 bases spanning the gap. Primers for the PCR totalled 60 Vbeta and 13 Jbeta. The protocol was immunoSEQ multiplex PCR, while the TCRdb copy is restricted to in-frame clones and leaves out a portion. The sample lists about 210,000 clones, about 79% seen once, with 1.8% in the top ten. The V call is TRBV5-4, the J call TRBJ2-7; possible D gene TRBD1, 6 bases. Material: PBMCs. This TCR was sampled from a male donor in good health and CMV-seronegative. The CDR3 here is CAVRNQGYEQYF. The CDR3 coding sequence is TGTGCCGTTCGCAATCAGGGGTACGAGCAGTACTTC. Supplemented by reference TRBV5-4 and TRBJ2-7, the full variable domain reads ETGVTQSPTHLIKTRGQQVTLRCSSQSGHNTVSWYQQALGQGPQFIFQYYREEENGRGNFPPRFSGLQFPNYSSELNVNALELDDSALYLCAVRNQGYEQYFGPGTRLTVT.